The rows below give T cell receptor beta chains drawn from one sample of a study of blood T cell repertoires in COVID-19. Sequenced by immunoSEQ multiplex PCR; TCRdb stores in-frame clones only, minus some. Among fewer than 200,000 clones listed, around nine tenths were seen once. Source material: peripheral blood. These TCRs come from a woman aged 18 to 35 who had recovered from COVID-19. Both conserved end residues are part of each CDR3. The D gene is left open where the match is weak. Clone size, where shown, is once, few, many, or a class for clones that have expanded.

J: TRBJ1-2
V: TRBV28
size: NA
D: TRBD1
DNA: TGTGCCAGCAGCTCAACAGGGGGCCAGGGCCCTTTTGTCTATGGCTACACCTTC
CDR3: CASSSTGGQGPFVYGYTF

J: TRBJ2-7
V: TRBV11-2
size: NA
D: NA
DNA: TGTGCCAGCAGCTTAGTTCGCTCTACCTACGAGCAGTACTTC
CDR3: CASSLVRSTYEQYF

J: TRBJ1-1
V: TRBV13
size: few
D: NA
DNA: TGTGCCAGCAGCCTCAGGACAAGCTTGGCTTTCTTT
CDR3: CASSLRTSLAFF

J: TRBJ1-4
V: TRBV15
size: once
D: NA
DNA: TGTGCCACCAGCAGAGGGACAGTCGCTGAAAAACTGTTTTTT
CDR3: CATSRGTVAEKLFF

J: TRBJ2-1
V: TRBV25-1
size: once
D: NA
DNA: TGTGCCAGCAGTGAAAGTGGAGCCAGTATGTCCTACAATGAGCAGTTCTTC
CDR3: CASSESGASMSYNEQFF

J: TRBJ1-5
V: TRBV6-2/TRBV6-3
size: NA
D: TRBD1
DNA: TGTGCCAGCAGCACAGGGGAAGCGGCTCAGCCCCAGCATTTT
CDR3: CASSTGEAAQPQHF

J: TRBJ2-5
V: TRBV12-3/TRBV12-4
size: NA
D: TRBD2
DNA: TGTGCCAGCAGCATAAGCGGGGGGGAGACCCAGTACTTC
CDR3: CASSISGGETQYF

J: TRBJ1-2
V: TRBV7-3
size: NA
D: NA
DNA: TGTGCCAGCAGCTTAACAGGGGGAGCTAACTATGGCTACACCTTC
CDR3: CASSLTGGANYGYTF

J: TRBJ2-1
V: TRBV19
size: once
D: TRBD2
DNA: TGTGCCAGTAGTCTCGGGGAGGGTTTCGATGAGCAGTTCTTC
CDR3: CASSLGEGFDEQFF

J: TRBJ2-5
V: TRBV3-1/TRBV3-2
size: NA
D: TRBD1
DNA: TGTGCCAGCAGCCCGGGACAGGCGGCTATGGCCCAGTACTTC
CDR3: CASSPGQAAMAQYF

J: TRBJ2-1
V: TRBV6-2/TRBV6-3
size: NA
D: TRBD2
DNA: TGTGCCAGCATCCCGGGGCCAGCGGGAGGGCCAGGGGATGAGCAGTTCTTC
CDR3: CASIPGPAGGPGDEQFF

J: TRBJ2-1
V: TRBV13
size: NA
D: NA
DNA: TGTGCCAGCAGCTTCCGACAATACTTCCAGCGGTCGACTGAGCAGTTCTTC
CDR3: CASSFRQYFQRSTEQFF

J: TRBJ1-2
V: TRBV3-1/TRBV3-2
size: NA
D: NA
DNA: TGTGCCAGCAGCCACCTTAACACGGAGTATGGCTACACCTTC
CDR3: CASSHLNTEYGYTF

J: TRBJ1-2
V: TRBV24-1
size: few
D: NA
DNA: TGTGCCACCAGTGATTTAGGTCCCCAGATACAGGATGACTATGGCTACACCTTC
CDR3: CATSDLGPQIQDDYGYTF

J: TRBJ1-1
V: TRBV6-5
size: NA
D: NA
DNA: TGTGCCAGCAGATGGGCCTTGAACACTGAAGCTTTCTTT
CDR3: CASRWALNTEAFF

J: TRBJ2-3
V: TRBV19
size: NA
D: TRBD2
DNA: TGTGCCAGTAGTATATTTGGTAGCGGGAGGCCTACAGATACGCAGTATTTT
CDR3: CASSIFGSGRPTDTQYF

J: TRBJ1-6
V: TRBV20-1
size: NA
D: NA
DNA: TGCAGTGCTAGTGGTCGGGGGACCTCCTATAATTCACCCCTCCACTTT
CDR3: CSASGRGTSYNSPLHF

J: TRBJ2-3
V: TRBV5-1
size: NA
D: TRBD2
DNA: TGCGCCAGCAGCTTGACTAGCGAGGATACGCAGTATTTT
CDR3: CASSLTSEDTQYF

J: TRBJ2-2
V: TRBV3-1/TRBV3-2
size: NA
D: TRBD2
DNA: TGTGCCAGCAGCCAAGCCGGACTAGCGGGGCTTCCCACCGGGGAGCTGTTTTTT
CDR3: CASSQAGLAGLPTGELFF

J: TRBJ1-4
V: TRBV7-2
size: NA
D: NA
DNA: TGTGCCAGCAGCCGCGCCTCCGCGGGGAAAGAAAAACTGTTTTTT
CDR3: CASSRASAGKEKLFF

J: TRBJ1-4
V: TRBV7-8
size: NA
D: TRBD1
DNA: TGTGCCAGCAGCTTAGCGCTCGGGACAGAGAGGGGTCGCAACGAAAAACTGTTTTTT
CDR3: CASSLALGTERGRNEKLFF

J: TRBJ2-7
V: TRBV4-1
size: NA
D: NA
DNA: TGCGCCAGCAGCCAAGTAGGAGGGTGGGAGCAGTACTTC
CDR3: CASSQVGGWEQYF

J: TRBJ1-5
V: TRBV6-6
size: NA
D: TRBD1
DNA: TGTGCCAGCAGCTCACAACCAAGGGGGCCTCAGCCCCAGCATTTT
CDR3: CASSSQPRGPQPQHF

J: TRBJ1-2
V: TRBV27
size: NA
D: TRBD1
DNA: TGTGCCAGCAGTAACCGGGACAGGGGTGGATATGGCTACACCTTC
CDR3: CASSNRDRGGYGYTF

J: TRBJ2-5
V: TRBV5-1
size: NA
D: NA
DNA: TGCGCCAGCAGCTGGACATTGGAGACCCAGTACTTC
CDR3: CASSWTLETQYF

J: TRBJ1-6
V: TRBV27
size: NA
D: NA
DNA: TGTGCCAGCAGTCCTAGAGGTTCCTCCTATAATTCACCCCTCCACTTT
CDR3: CASSPRGSSYNSPLHF

J: TRBJ1-4
V: TRBV5-5
size: NA
D: NA
DNA: TGTGCCAGCAGCTTGGAGCGGGCACAGCCTAATGAAAAACTGTTTTTT
CDR3: CASSLERAQPNEKLFF

J: TRBJ2-1
V: TRBV6-5
size: NA
D: TRBD2
DNA: TGTGCCAGCAGTTACTCGGGACTAGCGGGGGGGCATGAGCAGTTCTTC
CDR3: CASSYSGLAGGHEQFF

J: TRBJ2-7
V: TRBV18
size: NA
D: TRBD2
DNA: TGTGCCAGCTCACTATCACGAGCCCAGACTAGCGCCCGGGAGCAGTACTTC
CDR3: CASSLSRAQTSAREQYF

J: TRBJ2-2
V: TRBV5-4
size: NA
D: TRBD2
DNA: TGTGCCAGCAGCCCGGAACTAGCGGGACCCGGGGAGCTGTTTTTT
CDR3: CASSPELAGPGELFF

J: TRBJ1-2
V: TRBV5-1
size: NA
D: TRBD1
DNA: TGCGCCAGCAGCCCGATTATCATCACAGGGGTCCCTATTAACTATGGCTACACCTTC
CDR3: CASSPIIITGVPINYGYTF

J: TRBJ2-5
V: TRBV7-9
size: NA
D: TRBD1
DNA: TGTGCCAGCAGCTCCGGACAGGGGGCTTCTGAGACCCAGTACTTC
CDR3: CASSSGQGASETQYF

J: TRBJ1-2
V: TRBV27
size: NA
D: TRBD1
DNA: TGTGCCAGCAGACCGACAGGGAGTTTTGGCTACACCTTC
CDR3: CASRPTGSFGYTF

J: TRBJ2-2
V: TRBV27
size: NA
D: NA
DNA: TGTGCCAGCAGTCTCACGCTAGGGGCGAACACCGGGGAGCTGTTTTTT
CDR3: CASSLTLGANTGELFF

J: TRBJ2-2
V: TRBV18
size: NA
D: TRBD1
DNA: TGTGCCAGCTCACCATTACAGGGGACCGGGGAGCTGTTTTTT
CDR3: CASSPLQGTGELFF

J: TRBJ1-4
V: TRBV10-3
size: NA
D: TRBD1
DNA: TGTGCCATCAGAAACTCCTCGGGGACAGGACCTAATGAAAAACTGTTTTTT
CDR3: CAIRNSSGTGPNEKLFF

J: TRBJ2-1
V: TRBV7-2
size: NA
D: NA
DNA: TGTGCCAGCAGCTTCGACAGGTCCTTCTACAATGAGCAGTTCTTC
CDR3: CASSFDRSFYNEQFF

J: TRBJ2-2
V: TRBV6-6
size: NA
D: NA
DNA: TGTGCCAGCAGTTTCTACCCGGGTTCCAACACCGGGGAGCTGTTTTTT
CDR3: CASSFYPGSNTGELFF

J: TRBJ1-1
V: TRBV20-1
size: NA
D: TRBD1
DNA: TGCAGTGCCCAGGACAGGGCCGAAGCTTTCTTT
CDR3: CSAQDRAEAFF